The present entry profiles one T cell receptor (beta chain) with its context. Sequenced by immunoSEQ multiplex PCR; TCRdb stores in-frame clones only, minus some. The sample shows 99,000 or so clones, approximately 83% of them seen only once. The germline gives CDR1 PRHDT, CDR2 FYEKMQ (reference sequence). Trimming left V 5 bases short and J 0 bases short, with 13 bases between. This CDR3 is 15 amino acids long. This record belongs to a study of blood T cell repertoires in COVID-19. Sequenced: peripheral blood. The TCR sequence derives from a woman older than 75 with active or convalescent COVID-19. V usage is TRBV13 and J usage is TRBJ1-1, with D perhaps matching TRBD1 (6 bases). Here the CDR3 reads CASSNSGHLNTEAFF. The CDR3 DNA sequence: TGTGCCAGCAGCAACTCGGGACATCTGAACACTGAAGCTTTCTTT. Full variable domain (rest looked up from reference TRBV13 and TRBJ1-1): AAGVIQSPRHLIKEKRETATLKCYPIPRHDTVYWYQQGPGQDPQFLISFYEKMQSDKGSIPDRFSAQQFSDYHSELNMSSLELGDSALYFCASSNSGHLNTEAFFGQGTRLTVV.